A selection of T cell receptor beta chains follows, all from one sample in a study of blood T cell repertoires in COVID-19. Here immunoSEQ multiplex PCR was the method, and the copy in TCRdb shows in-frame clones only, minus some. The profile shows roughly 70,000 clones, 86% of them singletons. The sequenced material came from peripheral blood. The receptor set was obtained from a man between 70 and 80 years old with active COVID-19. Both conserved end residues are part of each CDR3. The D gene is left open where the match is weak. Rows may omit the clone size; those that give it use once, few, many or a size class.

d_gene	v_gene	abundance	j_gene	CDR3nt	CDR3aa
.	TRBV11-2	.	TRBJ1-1	TGTGCCAGCAGCCCCCGCGCGGGTTTCACTGAAGCTTTCTTT	CASSPRAGFTEAFF
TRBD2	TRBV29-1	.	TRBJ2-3	TGCAGCGTTGAAGACGGCCCCGGGACGGGGGGGAGAGATACGCAGTATTTT	CSVEDGPGTGGRDTQYF
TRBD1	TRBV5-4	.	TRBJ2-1	TGTGCCAGCAGCCTGGGGGACAGGGGACCCCTGGGTGAGCAGTTCTTC	CASSLGDRGPLGEQFF
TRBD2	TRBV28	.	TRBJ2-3	TGTGCCAGCAAACCGGGACTAGAGACAGATACGCAGTATTTT	CASKPGLETDTQYF
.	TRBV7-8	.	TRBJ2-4	TGTGCCAGCAGCCCCCCGGCGGCGTCCAAAAACATTCAGTACTTC	CASSPPAASKNIQYF
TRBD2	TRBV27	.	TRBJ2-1	TGTGCCAGCAGGAGCGGGGCCCACAATGAGCAGTTCTTC	CASRSGAHNEQFF
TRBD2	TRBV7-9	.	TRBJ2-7	TGTGCCAGCAGCTTAGGGACTAGTTCCTACGAGCAGTACTTC	CASSLGTSSYEQYF
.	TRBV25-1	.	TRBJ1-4	TGTGCCAGCAGTGGCCCCCTTGCAGGCCCAACTAATGAAAAACTGTTTTTT	CASSGPLAGPTNEKLFF
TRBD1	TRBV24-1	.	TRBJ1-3	TGTGCCACCACCCCGGACAGGGGGGACACCATATATTTT	CATTPDRGDTIYF
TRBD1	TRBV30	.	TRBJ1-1	TGTGCCTGGAGTGCTCTGGACAGGGAAAACACTGAAGCTTTCTTT	CAWSALDRENTEAFF
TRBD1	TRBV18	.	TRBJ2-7	TGTGCCAGCTCACCACCTACAGGGGGCTGGTACGAGCAGTACTTC	CASSPPTGGWYEQYF
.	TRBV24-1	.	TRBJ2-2	TGTGCCACCAGTGGGAGGACCGAAATAAGGCCCCGCACCGGGGAGCTGTTTTTT	CATSGRTEIRPRTGELFF
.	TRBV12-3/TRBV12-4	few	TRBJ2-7	TGTGCCAGCAGCCGAAGACAGCCGGGCGAGCAGTACTTC	CASSRRQPGEQYF
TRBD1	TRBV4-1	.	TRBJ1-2	TGCGCCAGCAGCCCGAAGGACCACCGGACAGGGGAAGGAAATGGCTACACCTTC	CASSPKDHRTGEGNGYTF
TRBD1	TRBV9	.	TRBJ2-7	TGTGCCAGCACCCCCGGGACAGCCACTAGGGGCGAGCAGTACTTC	CASTPGTATRGEQYF
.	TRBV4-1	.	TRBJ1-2	TGCGCCAGCAGCCGTGGGGGCGCGGGCTATGGCTACACCTTC	CASSRGGAGYGYTF
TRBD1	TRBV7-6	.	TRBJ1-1	TGTGCCAGCAGCGCTCGGACAGGGCCAAACACTGAAGCTTTCTTT	CASSARTGPNTEAFF
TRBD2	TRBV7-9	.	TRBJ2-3	TGTGCCAGCAGCTTAGGGGCGGGAGTCGCAGATACGCAGTATTTT	CASSLGAGVADTQYF
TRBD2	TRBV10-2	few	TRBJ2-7	TGCGCCAGCAGTCCGGGACTAGTCGGGCCCGAGCAGTACTTC	CASSPGLVGPEQYF
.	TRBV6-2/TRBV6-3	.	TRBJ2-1	TGTGCCAGCAGTAGGGTTGCAGGGAGGCCCTCCTACAATGAGCAGTTCTTC	CASSRVAGRPSYNEQFF
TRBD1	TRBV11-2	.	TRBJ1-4	TGTGCCAGCCACCCCGGGACAGCAACTAATGAAAAACTGTTTTTT	CASHPGTATNEKLFF
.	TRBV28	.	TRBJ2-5	TGTGCCAGCAGTTTGGGGGCAGGGGGAGGCGAGACCCAGTACTTC	CASSLGAGGGETQYF
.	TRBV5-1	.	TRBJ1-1	TGCGCCAGCAGCATCACCCCGCAGGGAACCGGGAACACTGAAGCTTTCTTT	CASSITPQGTGNTEAFF
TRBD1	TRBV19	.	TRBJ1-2	TGTGCCAGTAGTACGGGAGGACAGGGGGCGAGCTATGGCTACACCTTC	CASSTGGQGASYGYTF
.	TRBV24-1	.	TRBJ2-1	TGTGCCACCAGTGTCGGGGGAATAGTGGAGCAGTTCTTC	CATSVGGIVEQFF
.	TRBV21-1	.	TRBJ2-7	TGTGCCAGCAGCAAATTGAGGTACGAGCAGTACTTC	CASSKLRYEQYF
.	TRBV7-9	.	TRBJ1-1	TGTGCCAGCAGCTTGGTCGTGGAGGGGACTGAAGCTTTCTTT	CASSLVVEGTEAFF
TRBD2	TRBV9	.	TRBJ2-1	TGTGCCAGCAGCGGGGGGACTAGCGGGAGGTACAATGAGCAGTTCTTC	CASSGGTSGRYNEQFF
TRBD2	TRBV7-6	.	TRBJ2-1	TGTGCCAGCAGCTCCGTAGCGGGGCGCTCCTACAATGAGCAGTTCTTC	CASSSVAGRSYNEQFF
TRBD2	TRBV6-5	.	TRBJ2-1	TGTGCCAGCAGTTACCCCCCCCTAGCGGAGGAGTTCTTC	CASSYPPLAEEFF
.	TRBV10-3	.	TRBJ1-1	TGTGCCATCAGTGACCGACAGGAGTCGACAGCTTTCTTT	CAISDRQESTAFF
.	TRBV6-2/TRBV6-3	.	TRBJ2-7	TGTGCCAGCAGTTACTCGGAGGGGCCTCCCTACGAGCAGTACTTC	CASSYSEGPPYEQYF
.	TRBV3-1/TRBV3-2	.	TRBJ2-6	TGTGCCAGCAGCCCCGGCGGGCCCTCTGGGGCCAACGTCCTGACTTTC	CASSPGGPSGANVLTF
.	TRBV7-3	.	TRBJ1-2	TGTGCCAGCAGCTTAGGCCAGGGCGACTATGGCTACACCTTC	CASSLGQGDYGYTF
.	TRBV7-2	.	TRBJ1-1	TGTGCCAGCACATCCCTCGGGGTCGACACTGAAGCTTTCTTT	CASTSLGVDTEAFF
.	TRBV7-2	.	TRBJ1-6	TGTGCCAGCAGCTTAGGGGCATATAATTCACCCCTCCACTTT	CASSLGAYNSPLHF
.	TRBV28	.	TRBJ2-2	TGTGCCAGCAGTCCTCCGGGAGTGGCCGGGGAGCTGTTTTTT	CASSPPGVAGELFF
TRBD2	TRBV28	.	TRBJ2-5	TGTGCCAGCACGGGGGGGCGAGTAGAGACCCAGTACTTC	CASTGGRVETQYF
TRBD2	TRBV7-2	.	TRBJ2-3	TGTGCCAGCAGCTTAGTGGGCCTAGCGGGGGGAGATACGCAGTATTTT	CASSLVGLAGGDTQYF
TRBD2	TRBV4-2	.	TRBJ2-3	TGTGCCAGCAGCCAAGATCCCCTAGCGGGAGGAGTGGGTACGCAGTATTTT	CASSQDPLAGGVGTQYF
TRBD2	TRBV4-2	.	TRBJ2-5	TGTGCCAGCAGCCAGGGACTAGCGGTCGAGACCCAGTACTTC	CASSQGLAVETQYF
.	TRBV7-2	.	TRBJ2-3	TGTGCCAGCAGCCCTCAGACAGGTCCAGATACGCAGTATTTT	CASSPQTGPDTQYF
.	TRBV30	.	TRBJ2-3	TGTGCCTGGAGTGTGGGGGGTCCAGATACGCAGTATTTT	CAWSVGGPDTQYF
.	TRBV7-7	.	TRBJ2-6	TGTGCTAGCAGCCCCCAGGGGCTTGGGGCCAACGTCCTGACTTTC	CASSPQGLGANVLTF
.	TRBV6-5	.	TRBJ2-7	TGTGCCAGCCGTACCGGGGGAGAGCAGTACTTC	CASRTGGEQYF
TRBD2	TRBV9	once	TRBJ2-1	TGTGCCAGCAGCGCGGGAGCGGGAGACCCCGACAATGAGCAGTTCTTC	CASSAGAGDPDNEQFF
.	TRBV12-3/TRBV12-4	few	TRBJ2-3	TGTGCCAGCAAGTTTCCCGCGACAGATACGCAGTATTTT	CASKFPATDTQYF
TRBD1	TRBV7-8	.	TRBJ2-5	TGTGCCAGCACCTCACCGGAGACAGGGCGTGTCGGAGAGACCCAGTACTTC	CASTSPETGRVGETQYF
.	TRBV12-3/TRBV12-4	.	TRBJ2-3	TGTGCCAGCAGTTTGGTCGGAGATACGCAGTATTTT	CASSLVGDTQYF
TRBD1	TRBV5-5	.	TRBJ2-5	TGTGCCAGCAGCTTGCAGGGGGCAGAGACCCAGTACTTC	CASSLQGAETQYF
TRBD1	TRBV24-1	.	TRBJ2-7	TGTGCCACCAGTGACCCTAGGGGACAGGGGGCCCCGTACGAGCAGTACTTC	CATSDPRGQGAPYEQYF
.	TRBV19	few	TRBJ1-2	TGTGCCACCACCCGGGGAGGGGGTTATGGCTACACCTTC	CATTRGGGYGYTF